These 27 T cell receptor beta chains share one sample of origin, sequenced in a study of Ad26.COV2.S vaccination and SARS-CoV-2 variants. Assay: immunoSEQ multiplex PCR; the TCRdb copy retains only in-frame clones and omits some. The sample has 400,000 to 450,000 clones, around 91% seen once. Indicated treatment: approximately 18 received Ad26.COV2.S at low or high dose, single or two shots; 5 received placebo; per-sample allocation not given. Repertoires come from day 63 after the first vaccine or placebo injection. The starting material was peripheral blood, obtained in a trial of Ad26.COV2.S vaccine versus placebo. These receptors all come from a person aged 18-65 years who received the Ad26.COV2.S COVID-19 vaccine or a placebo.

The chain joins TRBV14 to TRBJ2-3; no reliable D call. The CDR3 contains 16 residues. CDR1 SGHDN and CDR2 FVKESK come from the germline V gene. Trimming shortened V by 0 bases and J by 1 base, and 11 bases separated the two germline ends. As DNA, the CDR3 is TGTGCCAGCAGCCAAGATCTAGGCCTTGGCACAGATACGCAGTATTTT. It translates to CASSQDLGLGTDTQYF.

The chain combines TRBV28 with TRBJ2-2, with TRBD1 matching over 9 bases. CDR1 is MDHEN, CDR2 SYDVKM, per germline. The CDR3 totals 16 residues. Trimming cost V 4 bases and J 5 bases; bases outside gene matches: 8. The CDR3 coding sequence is TGTGCCAGCAGTTCCCCCTCGGGACAGGGAACCGGGGAGCTGTTTTTT. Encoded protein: CASSSPSGQGTGELFF.

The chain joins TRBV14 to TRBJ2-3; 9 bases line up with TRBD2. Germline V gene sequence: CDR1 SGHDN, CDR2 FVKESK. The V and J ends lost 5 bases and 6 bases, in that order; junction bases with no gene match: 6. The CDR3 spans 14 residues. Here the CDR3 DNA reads TGTGCCAGCAGCTTTAGCGGGAGTCCGGATACGCAGTATTTT. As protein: CASSFSGSPDTQYF.

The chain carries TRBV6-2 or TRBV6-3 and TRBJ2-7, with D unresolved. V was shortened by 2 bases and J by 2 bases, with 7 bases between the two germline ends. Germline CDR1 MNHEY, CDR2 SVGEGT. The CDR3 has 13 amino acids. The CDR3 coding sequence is TGTGCCAGCAGTTACCCCGTCCCCTACGAGCAGTACTTC. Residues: CASSYPVPYEQYF.

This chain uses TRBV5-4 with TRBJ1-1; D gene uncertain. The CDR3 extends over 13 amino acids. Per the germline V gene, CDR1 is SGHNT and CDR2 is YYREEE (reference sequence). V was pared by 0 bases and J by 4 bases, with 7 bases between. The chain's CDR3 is CASSLEVVTEAFF. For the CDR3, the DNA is TGTGCCAGCAGCTTGGAGGTCGTCACTGAAGCTTTCTTT.

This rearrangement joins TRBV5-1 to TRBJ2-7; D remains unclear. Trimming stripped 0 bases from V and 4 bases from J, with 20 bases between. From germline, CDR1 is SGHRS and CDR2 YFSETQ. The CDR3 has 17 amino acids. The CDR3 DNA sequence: TGCGCCAGCAGCTTGGACTTCCGGGCCTCGGGTTTATACGAGCAGTACTTC. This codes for CASSLDFRASGLYEQYF.

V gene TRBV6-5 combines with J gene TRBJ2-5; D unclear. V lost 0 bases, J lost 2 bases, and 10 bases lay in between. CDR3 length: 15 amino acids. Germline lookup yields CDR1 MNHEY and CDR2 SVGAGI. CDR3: CASSYSAEYQETQYF. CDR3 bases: TGTGCCAGCAGTTACTCGGCAGAGTATCAAGAGACCCAGTACTTC.

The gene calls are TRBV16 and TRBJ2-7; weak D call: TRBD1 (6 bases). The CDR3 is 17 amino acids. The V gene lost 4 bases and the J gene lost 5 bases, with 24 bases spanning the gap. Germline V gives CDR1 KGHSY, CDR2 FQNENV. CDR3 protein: CASSRLYAAGDLDEQYF. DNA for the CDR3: TGTGCCAGCAGCCGCCTATACGCGGCAGGGGACCTCGACGAGCAGTACTTC.

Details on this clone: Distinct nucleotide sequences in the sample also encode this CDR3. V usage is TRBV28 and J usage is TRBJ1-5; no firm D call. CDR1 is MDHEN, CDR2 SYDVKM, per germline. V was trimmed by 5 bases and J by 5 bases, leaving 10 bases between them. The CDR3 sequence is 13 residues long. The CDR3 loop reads CASSLLGYQPQHF. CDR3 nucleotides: TGTGCCAGCAGTCTACTGGGGTATCAGCCCCAGCATTTT.

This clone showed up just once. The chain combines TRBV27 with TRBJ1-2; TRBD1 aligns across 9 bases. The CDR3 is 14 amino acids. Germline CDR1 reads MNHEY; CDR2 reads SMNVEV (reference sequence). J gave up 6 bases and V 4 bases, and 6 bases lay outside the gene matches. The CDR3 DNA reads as TGTGCCAGCAGTTCCCTGGGACAGGGCGATGGCTACACCTTC. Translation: CASSSLGQGDGYTF.

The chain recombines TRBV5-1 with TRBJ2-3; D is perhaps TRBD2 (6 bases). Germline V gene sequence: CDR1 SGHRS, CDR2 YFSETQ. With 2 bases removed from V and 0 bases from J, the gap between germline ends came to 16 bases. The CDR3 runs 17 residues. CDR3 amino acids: CASSFAPGTFSTDTQYF. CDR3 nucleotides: TGCGCCAGCAGCTTTGCGCCCGGGACTTTTAGCACAGATACGCAGTATTTT.

In nucleotides, the CDR3 is TGTGCCAGCAGTTTGGCGGGACTAGCGGGGCGATACAATGAGCAGTTCTTC. Translation: CASSLAGLAGRYNEQFF. The chain is built from TRBV28 and TRBJ2-1; 13 nucleotides match TRBD2. The ends lost 3 bases at V and 4 bases at J; junction bases unmatched: 6. Per the germline V gene, CDR1 is MDHEN and CDR2 is SYDVKM. The CDR3 extends over 17 amino acids.

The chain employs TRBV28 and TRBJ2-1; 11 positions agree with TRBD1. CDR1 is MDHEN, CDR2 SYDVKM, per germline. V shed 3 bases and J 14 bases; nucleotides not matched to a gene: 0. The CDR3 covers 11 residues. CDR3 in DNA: TGTGCCAGCAGTTTGGGACAGGGGGAGTTCTTC. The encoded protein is CASSLGQGEFF.

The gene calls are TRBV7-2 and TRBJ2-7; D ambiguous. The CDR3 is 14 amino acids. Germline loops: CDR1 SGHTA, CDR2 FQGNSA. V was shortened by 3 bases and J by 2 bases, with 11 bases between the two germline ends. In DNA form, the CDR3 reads TGTGCCAGCAGCTTTGCCTCTCGGACCTACGAGCAGTACTTC. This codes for CASSFASRTYEQYF. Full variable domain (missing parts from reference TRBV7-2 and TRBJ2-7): GAGVSQSPSNKVTEKGKDVELRCDPISGHTALYWYRQSLGQGLEFLIYFQGNSAPDKSGLPSDRFSAERTGGSVSTLTIQRTQQEDSAVYLCASSFASRTYEQYFGPGTRLTVT.

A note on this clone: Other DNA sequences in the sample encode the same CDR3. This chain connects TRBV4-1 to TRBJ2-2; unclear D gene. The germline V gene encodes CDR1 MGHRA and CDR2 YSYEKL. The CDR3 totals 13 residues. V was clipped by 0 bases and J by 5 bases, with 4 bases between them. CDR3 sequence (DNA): TGCGCCAGCAGCCAAGACAGGACCGGGGAGCTGTTTTTT. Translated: CASSQDRTGELFF.

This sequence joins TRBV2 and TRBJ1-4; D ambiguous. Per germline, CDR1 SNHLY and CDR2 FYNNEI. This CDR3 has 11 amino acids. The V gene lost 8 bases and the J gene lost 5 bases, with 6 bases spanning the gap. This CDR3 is CASLRNEKLFF. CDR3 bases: TGTGCCAGCCTCAGGAATGAAAAACTGTTTTTT. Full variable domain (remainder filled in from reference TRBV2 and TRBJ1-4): EPEVTQTPSHQVTQMGQEVILRCVPISNHLYFYWYRQILGQKVEFLVSFYNNEISEKSEIFDDQFSVERPDGSNFTLKIRSTKLEDSAMYFCASLRNEKLFFGSGTQLSVL.

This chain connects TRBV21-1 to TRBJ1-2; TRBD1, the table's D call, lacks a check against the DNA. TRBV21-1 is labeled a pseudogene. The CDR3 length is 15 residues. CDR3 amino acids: CASSEARGVKNGYTF. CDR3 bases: TGTGCCAGCAGCGAAGCTAGGGGCGTCAAGAATGGCTACACCTTC.

CDR3: CTSSSIRRETKNIQYF. The CDR3 DNA follows: TGCACCAGCAGTAGTATAAGGCGGGAAACCAAAAACATTCAGTACTTC. The chain joins TRBV1 to TRBJ2-4; TRBD2 was called by the table and not checked on the DNA. TRBV1 is flagged as a pseudogene. The CDR3 is made up of 16 amino acids.

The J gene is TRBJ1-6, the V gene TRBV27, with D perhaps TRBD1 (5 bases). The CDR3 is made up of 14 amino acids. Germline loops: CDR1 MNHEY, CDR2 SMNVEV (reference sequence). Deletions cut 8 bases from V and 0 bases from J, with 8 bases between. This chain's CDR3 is CASGGSSYNSPLHF. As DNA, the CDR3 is TGTGCCAGCGGGGGAAGCTCCTATAATTCACCCCTCCACTTT.

CDR3 DNA sequence: TGTGCCAGCACCGTGAGACAGGGGGCGATTTCTAAGGACAATGAGCAGTTCTTC. It translates to CASTVRQGAISKDNEQFF. This chain links TRBV12-1 with TRBJ2-1; the D segment call TRBD1 is taken from the table without a DNA check. TRBV12-1 is a documented pseudogene. The CDR3 consists of 18 residues.

CDR3 nucleotides: TGTGCCAGCAGTTCCGGACAGGGAGGTCAGCCCCAGCATTTT. Translating gives CASSSGQGGQPQHF. This rearrangement joins TRBV28 to TRBJ1-5; 8 bases fit TRBD1. V shed 4 bases, J shed 6 bases, and the junction held 5 bases outside the gene matches. In germline, CDR1 is MDHEN, CDR2 SYDVKM. This CDR3 comprises 14 residues.

CDR3 DNA sequence: TGTGCCACCAGTGATGGACAGGGAGGGGGGAGGCCCCAGCATTTT. The encoded protein is CATSDGQGGGRPQHF. The rearrangement joins TRBV24-1 to TRBJ1-5, with 8 nucleotides matching TRBD1. The CDR3 has 15 residues. The V gene end was trimmed by 3 bases and the J gene end by 9 bases; junction bases not matched to a gene: 9. The germline gives CDR1 KGHDR, CDR2 SFDVKD.

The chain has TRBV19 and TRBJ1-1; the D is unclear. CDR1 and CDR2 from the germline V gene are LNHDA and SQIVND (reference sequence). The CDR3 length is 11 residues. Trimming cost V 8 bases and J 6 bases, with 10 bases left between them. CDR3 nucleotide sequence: TGTGCCAGTGGATGGGGAGCTGAAGCTTTCTTT. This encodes CASGWGAEAFF.

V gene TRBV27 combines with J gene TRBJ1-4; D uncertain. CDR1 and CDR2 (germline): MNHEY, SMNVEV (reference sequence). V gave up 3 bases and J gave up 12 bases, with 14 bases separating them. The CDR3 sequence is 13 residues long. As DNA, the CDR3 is TGTGCCAGCAGTTTCCTTTCGGCAGAGGAACTGTTTTTT. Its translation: CASSFLSAEELFF.

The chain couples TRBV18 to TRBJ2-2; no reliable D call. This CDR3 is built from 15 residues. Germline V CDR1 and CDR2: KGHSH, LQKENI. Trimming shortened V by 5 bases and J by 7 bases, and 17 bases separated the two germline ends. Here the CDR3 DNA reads TGTGCCAGCTCAGCCGGGCCCCTCGGCGGCGGGGAGCTGTTTTTT. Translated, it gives CASSAGPLGGGELFF.

CDR3 in amino acids: CASSQDREPDTQYF. The CDR3, as DNA: TGCGCCAGCAGCCAAGACAGGGAACCAGATACGCAGTATTTT. This chain joins TRBV4-3 and TRBJ2-3; weak D call: TRBD1 (5 bases). V shed 0 bases and J shed 4 bases, with 8 bases lying between them. The CDR3 is made up of 14 amino acids. Germline loops: CDR1 LGHNA, CDR2 YSLEER.

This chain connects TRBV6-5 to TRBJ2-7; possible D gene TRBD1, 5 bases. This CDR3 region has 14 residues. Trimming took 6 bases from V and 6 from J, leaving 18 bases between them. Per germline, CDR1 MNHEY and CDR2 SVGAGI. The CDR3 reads CASSKTGLSFEQYF. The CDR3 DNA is TGTGCCAGCAGCAAAACAGGTTTGTCGTTCGAGCAGTACTTC.